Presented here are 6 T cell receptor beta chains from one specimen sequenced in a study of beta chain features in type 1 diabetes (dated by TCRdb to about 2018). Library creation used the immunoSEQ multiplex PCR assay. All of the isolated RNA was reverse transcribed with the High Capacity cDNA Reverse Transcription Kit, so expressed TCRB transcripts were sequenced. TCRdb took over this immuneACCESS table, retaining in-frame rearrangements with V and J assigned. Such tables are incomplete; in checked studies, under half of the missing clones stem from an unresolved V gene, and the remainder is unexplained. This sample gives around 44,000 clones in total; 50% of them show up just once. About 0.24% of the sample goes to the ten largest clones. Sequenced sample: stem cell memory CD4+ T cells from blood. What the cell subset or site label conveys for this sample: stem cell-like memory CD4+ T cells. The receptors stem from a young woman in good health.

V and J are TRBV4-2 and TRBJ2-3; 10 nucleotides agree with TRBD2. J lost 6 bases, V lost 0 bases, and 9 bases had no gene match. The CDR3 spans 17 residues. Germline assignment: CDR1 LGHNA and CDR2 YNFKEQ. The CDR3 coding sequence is TGTGCCAGCAGCCAAGAGCAAGCGGGAGGGGCCCCCGATACGCAGTATTTT. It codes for CASSQEQAGGAPDTQYF.

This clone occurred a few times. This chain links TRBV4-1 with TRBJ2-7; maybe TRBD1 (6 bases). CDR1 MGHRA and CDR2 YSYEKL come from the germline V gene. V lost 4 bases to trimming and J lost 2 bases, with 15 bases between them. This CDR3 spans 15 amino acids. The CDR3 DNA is TGCGCCAGCAGCCCGACGACAGGCCGCGCCTACGAGCAGTACTTC. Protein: CASSPTTGRAYEQYF.

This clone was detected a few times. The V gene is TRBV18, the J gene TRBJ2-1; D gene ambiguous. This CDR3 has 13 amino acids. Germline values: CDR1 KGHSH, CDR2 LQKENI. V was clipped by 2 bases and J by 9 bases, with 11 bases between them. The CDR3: CASSPCDICEQFF. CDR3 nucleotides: TGTGCCAGCTCACCATGTGACATATGTGAGCAGTTCTTC.

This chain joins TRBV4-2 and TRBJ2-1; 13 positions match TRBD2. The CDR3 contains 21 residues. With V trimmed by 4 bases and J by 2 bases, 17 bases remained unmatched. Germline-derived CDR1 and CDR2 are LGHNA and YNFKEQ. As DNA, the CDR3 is TGTGCCAGCAGCCCTCAAACGGTGAGACTAGCGGGAGGAGGGGCCTACAATGAGCAGTTCTTC. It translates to CASSPQTVRLAGGGAYNEQFF.

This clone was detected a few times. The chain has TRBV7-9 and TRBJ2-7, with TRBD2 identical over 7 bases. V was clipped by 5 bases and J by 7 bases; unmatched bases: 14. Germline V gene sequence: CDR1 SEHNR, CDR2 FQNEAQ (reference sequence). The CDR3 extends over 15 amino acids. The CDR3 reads CASSPRGISGREQYF. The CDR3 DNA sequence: TGTGCCAGCAGCCCCCGGGGGATTAGCGGGCGTGAGCAGTACTTC.

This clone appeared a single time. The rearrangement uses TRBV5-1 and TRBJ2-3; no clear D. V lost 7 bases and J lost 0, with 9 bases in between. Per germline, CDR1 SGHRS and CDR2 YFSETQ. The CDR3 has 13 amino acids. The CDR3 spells CASGMTSTDTQYF. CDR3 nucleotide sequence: TGCGCCAGCGGTATGACTAGCACAGATACGCAGTATTTT.